This T cell receptor (beta chain) emerged from a study of breast tumors, draining lymph nodes, adjacent tissues. General observations from the study: Tumor and nontumor repertoires were significantly more similar in luminal-like than in basal-like breast cancer. Tumor TCR diversity was below lymph nodes but above nontumor tissue.

Comment on this clonotype: The target antigen is unknown.

The V gene lost 3 bases and the J gene lost 4 bases, with 15 bases spanning the gap. The CDR3 spans 15 residues. The germline CDR1 and CDR2 sequences are SGHAT and FQNNGV. The lymph nodes were axillary draining lymph nodes from breast cancer patients. TCRdb re-called the multiplex PCR reads with MiXCR, one entry per CDR3 protein. The sample consists of 290,000 or so distinct CDR3 sequences, around 30% of them appearing once. The clonotype comes from a female donor with breast cancer. Some clones in this sample may be carry-over from other donors' samples. The chain employs TRBV11-2 and TRBJ1-1, with D possibly matching TRBD1 (5 bases). The source material was axillary lymph node tissue. For the CDR3, the DNA is TGTGCCAGCAGCTTGCTGTTGTGGGGCAGCACTGAAGCTTTCTTT. It yields the protein CASSLLLWGSTEAFF.